Following are 28 T cell receptor beta chains from one sample sequenced in a study of metastatic and nonmetastatic thyroid tumors. TCRdb ran MiXCR on the PCR reads. The sample includes some 21,000 clones, over 9.5% of them seen just once. Each patient came to thyroid surgery without any prior treatment (of any kind). The source material was blood. All receptors come from a female donor with papillary thyroid cancer or a benign thyroid nodule (not recorded which). Some clones in this sample may be carry-over from other donors' samples.

In this sample, this clone turned up many times. The rearrangement links TRBV5-1 to TRBJ2-1; 7 nucleotides align to TRBD2. V trimming: 1 base; J trimming: 4 bases; junction bases outside the gene matches: 11. CDR1 is SGHRS and CDR2 is YFSETQ in the germline V gene. CDR3 size: 17 residues. DNA for the CDR3: TGCGCCAGCAGCTTGACGAACCGGCGGGAGCGTTACAATGAGCAGTTCTTC. Encoded protein: CASSLTNRRERYNEQFF.

This clone has ten or more counts. Other DNA sequences in this sample translate to the same CDR3. The CDR3 spells CASSPREGRGETQYF. In DNA, the CDR3 is TGTGCCAGCTCACCACGGGAGGGACGGGGAGAGACCCAGTACTTC. This rearrangement joins TRBV18 to TRBJ2-5, with TRBD2 identical over 7 bases. The ends lost 1 base at V and 4 bases at J; junction bases unmatched: 6. This CDR3 has 15 amino acids. Germline CDR1 KGHSH, CDR2 LQKENI. Together with reference TRBV18 and TRBJ2-5, the CDR3 gives the full variable domain: NAGVMQNPRHLVRRRGQEARLRCSPMKGHSHVYWYRQLPEEGLKFMVYLQKENIIDESGMPKERFSAEFPKEGPSILRIQQVVRGDSAAYFCASSPREGRGETQYFGPGTRLLVL.

This clone appeared many times. The J gene is TRBJ1-2, the V gene TRBV4-1; 9 nucleotides match TRBD1. Unmatched junction bases numbered 10, after V lost 3 bases and J lost 8 bases. Germline CDR1 MGHRA, CDR2 YSYEKL. The CDR3 is 15 amino acids. The CDR3 coding sequence is TGCGCCAGCAGCCAGGCTCCCGGGACAGGGATAGGCTACACCTTC. This encodes CASSQAPGTGIGYTF.

V gene TRBV12-3 or TRBV12-4 combines with J gene TRBJ2-1; D is unclear. The CDR3 is made up of 12 amino acids. V dropped 5 bases and J dropped 2 bases, with 4 bases sitting between them. The chain's CDR3 is CASSRTYNEQFF. CDR3 bases: TGTGCCAGCAGTCGGACCTACAATGAGCAGTTCTTC.

This chain links TRBV4-2 with TRBJ2-7, with D perhaps assigned TRBD1 or TRBD2 (6 bases each). CDR1 and CDR2 (germline): LGHNA, YNFKEQ. The V end was cut by 4 bases, the J end by 4 bases, with 20 bases between. The CDR3 runs to 16 residues. The CDR3 DNA sequence: TGTGCCAGCAGCCCCGGAGGGGGAAGTCAAACGTACGAGCAGTACTTC. It specifies CASSPGGGSQTYEQYF.

This clone was seen ten or more times. This chain connects TRBV5-1 to TRBJ2-5; 7 bases line up with TRBD1. After removal of 4 bases from V and 5 bases from J, the junction contained 14 bases not matched to a gene. This CDR3 region has 16 residues. The germline V gene has CDR1 SGHRS and CDR2 YFSETQ. The CDR3: CASSLTGATTQETQYF. DNA of the CDR3: TGCGCCAGCAGCCTTACAGGGGCTACTACCCAGGAGACCCAGTACTTC.

This clone occurred a few times. The chain is built from TRBV2 and TRBJ2-2, with D unresolved. Germline loops: CDR1 SNHLY, CDR2 FYNNEI. The V end lost 4 bases, the J end lost 5 bases, and 8 bases lay between the germline ends. The CDR3 length is 13 residues. The CDR3 nucleotides are TGTGCCAGCAGTGTGGCGGTGACCGGGGAGCTGTTTTTT. This translates into CASSVAVTGELFF.

With regard to this clone: A much larger clone lies a single base off, so this may be a read error. The V and J genes are TRBV7-3 and TRBJ2-1; D possibly corresponds to TRBD1 (5 bases). This CDR3 spans 12 amino acids. Germline values: CDR1 SGHTA, CDR2 FQGTGA. CDR3 nucleotide sequence: TGTGCCAGCAGCTTAACCAGGCAGGGTATGAGCTTC. This encodes CASSLTRQGMSF.

This clone has a count of ten or more. The V and J genes are TRBV5-1 and TRBJ2-7, with D perhaps TRBD1 or TRBD2 (6 bases each). The V end lost 0 bases, the J end lost 7 bases, and 17 bases lay between the germline ends. The CDR3 loop spans 15 amino acids. CDR1 and CDR2 from the germline V gene are SGHRS and YFSETQ. DNA of the CDR3: TGCGCCAGCAGCTTGGTTGGGGGGCTCTCTAGAGAGCAGTACTTC. Its protein product is CASSLVGGLSREQYF.

This clone was recorded a few times. It may be a read error: a sequence one base away is much more abundant. V and J are TRBV30 and TRBJ2-7; D may be TRBD1 or TRBD2 (5 bases each). The CDR3 is 12 residues long. The ends were cut back, 3 bases at V and 7 bases at J, with 13 bases in the middle. Per germline, CDR1 GTSNPN and CDR2 SVGIG (reference sequence). As DNA, the CDR3 is TGTGCCTGGAGAGCCCCAGGGAGAGAGCAGTACTTC. Amino acid sequence: CAWRAPGREQYF.

This clone was counted at least ten times. The chain joins TRBV11-3 to TRBJ2-2, with D perhaps TRBD1 (5 bases). V was shortened by 1 base and J by 5 bases, with 11 bases between the two germline ends. The germline V gene encodes CDR1 SGHNT and CDR2 YENEEA. The CDR3 spans 15 residues. DNA for the CDR3: TGTGCCAGCAGCTTAGTTAGGGGTGGAACCGGGGAGCTGTTTTTT. Encoded protein: CASSLVRGGTGELFF.

This clone was observed many times. The chain links TRBV19 to TRBJ1-5, with 7 bases fitting TRBD1. Germline CDR1 reads LNHDA; CDR2 reads SQIVND (reference sequence). CDR3 size: 15 residues. V shed 6 bases, J shed 2 bases, and the junction held 7 bases outside the gene matches. The CDR3 loop reads CASRPRGTGNQPQHF. CDR3 bases: TGTGCCAGTAGACCCCGGGGGACAGGCAATCAGCCCCAGCATTTT.

Ten or more counts support this clone. The chain links TRBV10-3 to TRBJ2-3; 8 positions agree with TRBD2. There are 15 residues in the CDR3. The trim removed 8 bases at V and 2 bases at J, leaving 9 bases unmatched. CDR1 and CDR2 (germline): ENHRY, SYGVKD. CDR3: CAIANSGTNTDTQYF. The CDR3 nucleotides read TGTGCCATCGCCAATAGCGGGACGAACACAGATACGCAGTATTTT.

The table lists this clone with many counts. The chain carries TRBV11-1 and TRBJ2-2; D is undetermined. This CDR3 has 16 residues. Germline CDR1 reads SGHAT; CDR2 reads FQDESV (reference sequence). Between the trimmed V and J ends, which lost 5 bases and 1 base, there was a span of 14 bases. CDR3 in DNA: TGTGCCAGCAGCCCTCTTAGCTCCGGGAACACCGGGGAGCTGTTTTTT. This encodes CASSPLSSGNTGELFF.

This clone has more than one count but fewer than ten. Given a much more abundant clone one base away, this may be a read error. The same CDR3 is also encoded by other DNA sequences in this sample. V usage is TRBV7-3 and J usage is TRBJ2-3; possible D gene TRBD1, 6 bases. The CDR3 spans 14 residues. Per the germline V gene, CDR1 is SGHTA and CDR2 is FQGTGA. CDR3 nucleotides: TGTGCCAGCAGCTTAGCTGGGGGCACAGATACGCAGTACTTT. Its protein is CASSLAGGTDTQYF.

In this sample, this clone is medium-sized. The chain employs TRBV12-3 or TRBV12-4 and TRBJ2-7; the D gene is possibly TRBD2 (5 bases). CDR3 length: 14 residues. Trimming pared 5 bases from V and 4 bases from J, leaving 15 bases between. The CDR3 spells CASSDTGVLYEQYF. The CDR3 nucleotides read TGTGCCAGCAGTGATACCGGGGTGTTATACGAGCAGTACTTC.

The chain employs TRBV28 and TRBJ2-7; D is unresolved. The germline CDR1 and CDR2 sequences are MDHEN and SYDVKM. CDR3 length equals 13 residues. Trimming pared 4 bases from V and 10 bases from J, leaving 17 bases between. In nucleotides, the CDR3 is TGTGCCAGCAGTTGCCGACGGGCCGGCGGTCAGTACTTC. It yields the protein CASSCRRAGGQYF.

In this sample, this clone turned up many times. This chain uses TRBV15 with TRBJ2-1; the match to TRBD2 covers 7 bases. Per germline, CDR1 LNHNV and CDR2 YYDKDF (reference sequence). The CDR3 covers 14 residues. After removal of 8 bases from V and 2 bases from J, the junction contained 6 bases not matched to a gene. CDR3 DNA sequence: TGTGCCACCCAGGTGGGGGGGACCTACAATGAGCAGTTCTTC. Protein: CATQVGGTYNEQFF.

There are many counts of this clone. The chain uses TRBV6-1 and TRBJ1-1, with TRBD1 identical over 7 bases. This CDR3 region has 14 residues. Germline V gene lookup returns CDR1 MNHNS and CDR2 SASEGT. Trimming took 6 bases from V and 2 from J; bases not matched to a gene: 6. This CDR3 reads CASRTTGPNTEAFF. CDR3 coding DNA: TGTGCCAGCAGGACGACAGGGCCCAACACTGAAGCTTTCTTT.

This clone was recorded many times. The sample has other DNA sequences that encode this CDR3 too. The genes are TRBV10-3 and TRBJ2-2; the D call may be TRBD1 or TRBD2 (6 bases each). CDR1 and CDR2 from the germline V gene are ENHRY and SYGVKD. The V end lost 3 bases, the J end lost 1 base, and 12 bases lay between the germline ends. CDR3 length equals 16 residues. The CDR3 loop reads CAISDLGGRNTGELFF. In DNA form, the CDR3 reads TGTGCCATCAGTGACTTGGGGGGCCGGAACACCGGGGAGCTGTTTTTT.

This clone was picked up a small number of times. The CDR3 sequence is CASSTRTGTKPNRTYTF. Written as DNA, the CDR3 is TGTGCCAGCAGCACCCGGACAGGGACGAAGCCTAACAGGACTTACACCTTC. V gene TRBV11-1 combines with J gene TRBJ1-2; 8 bases are a match to TRBD1. This CDR3 has 17 residues. Per germline, CDR1 SGHAT and CDR2 FQDESV (reference sequence). V shed 5 bases and J 11 bases; nucleotides not matched to a gene: 22.

This clone was recorded many times. V gene TRBV24-1 combines with J gene TRBJ2-5; 7 bases are shared with TRBD2. In germline, CDR1 is KGHDR, CDR2 SFDVKD. Trimming removed 3 bases from V and 0 bases from J; junction bases left unmatched: 3. CDR3 length: 15 residues. CDR3 amino acids: CATSDPSGDQETQYF. In nucleotides, the CDR3 is TGTGCCACCAGTGATCCTAGCGGAGACCAAGAGACCCAGTACTTC.

This clone was counted ten times or more. The V and J genes are TRBV30 and TRBJ2-5; no clear D gene. The CDR3 totals 13 residues. Trimming removed 3 bases at V and 3 bases at J, with 11 bases between. Germline CDR1 reads GTSNPN; CDR2 reads SVGIG (reference sequence). The CDR3 region has the DNA TGTGCCTGGAGCGCTAAGGGAAAAGAGACCCAGTACTTC. Translated: CAWSAKGKETQYF.

This clone occurred a few times. The J gene is TRBJ2-5, the V gene TRBV20-1, with 8 positions matching TRBD2. J gave up 5 bases and V 0 bases, and 23 bases lay outside the gene matches. CDR3 length: 20 amino acids. CDR1 DFQATT and CDR2 SNEGSKA come from the germline V gene (reference sequence). CDR3 residues: CSARDLRGGSRGLGVETQYF. CDR3 coding DNA: TGCAGTGCTAGAGATTTACGCGGGGGGTCGCGGGGTCTGGGGGTCGAGACCCAGTACTTC.

This clone was seen only a few times. V gene TRBV12-1 combines with J gene TRBJ2-3; no DNA check was done on the table's D call, TRBD2. TRBV12-1 is designated a pseudogene. The CDR3 extends over 15 amino acids. The DNA for the CDR3 is TGTGTCAGCAGCCGTCTGCGGGAGGAGGCAGATACACAGTATTTT. This encodes CVSSRLREEADTQYF.

This clone was seen repeatedly, ten times or more. The chain carries TRBV28 and TRBJ1-1; D is unclear. V lost 5 bases to trimming and J lost 0 bases, with 19 bases between them. The CDR3 runs to 17 residues. Germline V lookup: CDR1 MDHEN, CDR2 SYDVKM. The CDR3 protein is CASSPNPPHYMNTEAFF. Here the CDR3 DNA reads TGTGCCAGCAGTCCAAACCCCCCCCACTACATGAACACTGAAGCTTTCTTT.

This clone was detected many times. The rearrangement links TRBV18 to TRBJ1-2; possibly TRBD1 for D (5 bases). The CDR3 runs to 12 residues. V lost 2 bases to trimming and J lost 9 bases, with 10 bases between them. Germline values: CDR1 KGHSH, CDR2 LQKENI. Here the CDR3 DNA reads TGTGCCAGCTCACCATACGCAGGGAGCTACACCTTC. This gives the protein CASSPYAGSYTF. The entire variable domain, with the rest obtained from reference TRBV18 and TRBJ1-2, is as follows: NAGVMQNPRHLVRRRGQEARLRCSPMKGHSHVYWYRQLPEEGLKFMVYLQKENIIDESGMPKERFSAEFPKEGPSILRIQQVVRGDSAAYFCASSPYAGSYTFGSGTRLTVV.

This clone has at least ten counts. The chain is built from TRBV20-1 and TRBJ2-7; weak D call: TRBD2 (6 bases). Germline CDR1 reads DFQATT; CDR2 reads SNEGSKA (reference sequence). Trimming removed 3 bases from V and 0 bases from J, with 12 bases in between. This CDR3 has 14 residues. This chain's CDR3 is CSARGLADSYEQYF. As DNA, the CDR3 is TGCAGTGCTAGGGGACTTGCCGACTCCTACGAGCAGTACTTC.